Only one count was recorded for the clone carrying this TCR beta chain. Assay used: immunoSEQ multiplex PCR; TCRdb lists only in-frame clones, some missing. The sample lists just over 2,000,000 clones, over 85% occurring once. This entry belongs to a study of shared clonotypes between healthy human individuals. J was trimmed by 4 bases and V by 3 bases; bases with no gene match: 6. The CDR3 sequence is 14 residues long. Germline CDR1 GTSNPN, CDR2 SVGIG (reference sequence). The source material was naive CD4+ T cells sorted from blood. Subset described: CD45RA+ positively selected. The TCR comes from a young man in good health. The chain links TRBV30 to TRBJ2-5, with 9 bases fitting TRBD1. The CDR3 sequence: CAWSGTGRRETQYF. For the CDR3, the DNA is TGTGCCTGGAGCGGGACAGGGAGGAGAGAGACCCAGTACTTC.